The 27 T cell receptor beta chains reported below all come from one sample, sequenced in a study of shared clonotypes between healthy human individuals. Data came from immunoSEQ multiplex PCR; TCRdb stores just in-frame clones and leaves some out. This sample has roughly 100,000 clones; roughly 70% occur once, and the top ten carry around 25%. Sequenced material: memory CD8+ T cells sorted from blood. Subset in this sample: CD45RO+ cells pooled with CCR7-negative TemRA cells. The source of these receptors is a woman aged 25 to 39 in good health.

V gene TRBV2 combines with J gene TRBJ2-2; 14 nucleotides line up with TRBD2. The germline CDR1 and CDR2 sequences are SNHLY and FYNNEI. J was trimmed by 4 bases and V by 3 bases; bases with no gene match: 10. The CDR3 loop spans 19 amino acids. CDR3: CASSDKTSGRARGTGELFF. CDR3 DNA sequence: TGTGCCAGCAGTGACAAGACTAGCGGGAGGGCACGGGGCACCGGGGAGCTGTTTTTT.

The genes are TRBV19 and TRBJ2-1; D unresolved. This CDR3 is built from 15 residues. Germline CDR1 and CDR2: LNHDA and SQIVND (reference sequence). Between the trimmed V and J ends, which lost 9 bases and 2 bases, there was a span of 17 bases. CDR3 residues: CASRIGSDPYNEQFF. DNA for the CDR3: TGTGCCAGCAGAATCGGGTCGGATCCCTACAATGAGCAGTTCTTC.

The rearrangement uses TRBV5-1 and TRBJ1-4; D not certain. The CDR3 is made up of 14 amino acids. From germline, CDR1 is SGHRS and CDR2 YFSETQ. Trimming removed 1 base from V and 6 bases from J, with 10 bases in between. Here the CDR3 DNA reads TGCGCCAGCAGCTTGCTTGGACCGGATGAAAAACTGTTTTTT. Translating gives CASSLLGPDEKLFF.

V and J are TRBV29-1 and TRBJ2-2; TRBD1 matches 7 bases. Germline values: CDR1 SQVTM, CDR2 ANQGSEA. This CDR3 region has 14 residues. V lost 6 bases to trimming and J lost 0 bases; unmatched junction nucleotides: 4. The CDR3 reads CSVETGSNTGELFF. CDR3 DNA sequence: TGCAGCGTGGAGACAGGGTCGAACACCGGGGAGCTGTTTTTT.

The chain couples TRBV13 to TRBJ2-7; TRBD2 agrees at 7 bases. With 5 bases clipped from V and 0 bases from J, the junction kept 7 bases outside the gene matches. The CDR3 covers 15 residues. Germline lookup yields CDR1 PRHDT and CDR2 FYEKMQ (reference sequence). CDR3 sequence: CASSPPRTSSYEQYF. The CDR3 DNA reads TGTGCCAGCAGCCCCCCCCGGACTAGCTCCTACGAGCAGTACTTC.

V is TRBV15 and J is TRBJ1-2; no clear D gene. Germline CDR1 is LNHNV and CDR2 is YYDKDF (reference sequence). Trimming took 1 base from V and 8 from J, leaving 17 bases between them. This CDR3 is built from 15 residues. The CDR3 nucleotides are TGTGCCACCAGCAGAGCCGACATCAGAGGGTTGGGCTACACCTTC. Translation gives CATSRADIRGLGYTF.

This chain uses TRBV5-6 with TRBJ2-7; TRBD2 aligns across 11 bases. The CDR3 extends over 15 amino acids. The trim removed 7 bases at V and 3 bases at J, leaving 9 bases unmatched. Germline CDR1 is SGHDT and CDR2 is YYEEEE. Written as DNA, the CDR3 is TGTGCCAGCGGACGTGGGACTAGCGGCCACTACGAGCAGTACTTC. Amino acids: CASGRGTSGHYEQYF.

This clone was seen a single time. The chain couples TRBV7-6 to TRBJ2-7; D unresolved. Trimming removed 0 bases from V and 6 bases from J, with 9 bases in between. Germline V gene lookup returns CDR1 SGHVS and CDR2 FNYEAQ. The CDR3 sequence is 13 residues long. This CDR3 reads CASSLATMGEQYF. In DNA, the CDR3 is TGTGCCAGCAGCTTAGCCACCATGGGCGAGCAGTACTTC.

The chain combines TRBV5-4 with TRBJ1-2, with TRBD1 matching over 8 bases. The CDR3 spans 14 residues. The germline V gene encodes CDR1 SGHNT and CDR2 YYREEE (reference sequence). V was pared by 0 bases and J by 5 bases, with 3 bases of the junction left unmatched. The CDR3 sequence: CASSLDQGAYGYTF. CDR3 nucleotide sequence: TGTGCCAGCAGCTTGGATCAGGGGGCGTATGGCTACACCTTC.

This rearrangement joins TRBV7-2 to TRBJ1-3; no firm D call. V was pared by 5 bases and J by 0 bases, with 5 bases between. CDR3 size: 13 residues. Per the germline V gene, CDR1 is SGHTA and CDR2 is FQGNSA. CDR3 protein: CASSPYSGNTIYF. CDR3 DNA sequence: TGTGCCAGCAGCCCCTACTCTGGAAACACCATATATTTT.

The V call is TRBV4-1, the J call TRBJ1-1; tentatively, D is TRBD1 (6 bases). Germline V gene data show CDR1 as MGHRA and CDR2 as YSYEKL. V was clipped by 3 bases and J by 7 bases, with 15 bases between them. CDR3 length: 14 amino acids. CDR3 nucleotide sequence: TGCGCCAGCAGCCATCCCGGGGGCAGGGGTGAAGCTTTCTTT. It is translated as CASSHPGGRGEAFF.

The chain is built from TRBV7-8 and TRBJ1-1; D perhaps matches TRBD1 (6 bases). Germline V gene data show CDR1 as SGHVS and CDR2 as FQNEAQ. The V and J ends lost 9 bases and 3 bases respectively, with 14 bases between them. The CDR3 has 13 residues. CDR3 residues: CASKGDMDTEAFF. CDR3 bases: TGTGCCAGTAAGGGGGACATGGACACTGAAGCTTTCTTT.

The CDR3 loop reads CASSLRGQALYEQYF. CDR3 nucleotides: TGTGCCAGCAGCTTAAGGGGACAGGCGCTTTACGAGCAGTACTTC. The V call is TRBV13, the J call TRBJ2-7; TRBD1 aligns across 8 bases. V gave up 2 bases and J gave up 4 bases; unmatched junction bases: 7. The CDR3 contains 15 residues. The germline V gene has CDR1 PRHDT and CDR2 FYEKMQ (reference sequence). The full variable domain, its missing parts supplied by reference TRBV13 and TRBJ2-7, is AAGVIQSPRHLIKEKRETATLKCYPIPRHDTVYWYQQGPGQDPQFLISFYEKMQSDKGSIPDRFSAQQFSDYHSELNMSSLELGDSALYFCASSLRGQALYEQYFGPGTRLTVT.

V usage is TRBV30 and J usage is TRBJ1-2; TRBD1 is a possible D gene (5 bases). The CDR3 has 14 amino acids. Germline CDR1 reads GTSNPN; CDR2 reads SVGIG (reference sequence). Trimming pared 0 bases from V and 0 bases from J, leaving 8 bases between. The CDR3 loop is CAWSVGAANYGYTF. The CDR3, as DNA: TGTGCCTGGAGTGTAGGGGCGGCTAACTATGGCTACACCTTC.

The gene calls are TRBV7-9 and TRBJ2-5; a weak D match, TRBD2 (6 bases). The J call may be faulty, since TRBJ2-7 better matches the DNA end. This CDR3 is 14 amino acids long. Germline CDR1 and CDR2: SEHNR and FQNEAQ (reference sequence). The CDR3: CASSSSRAGYEQYF. The CDR3 DNA reads as TGTGCCAGCAGCTCCAGCAGGGCGGGGTACGAGCAGTACTTC.

The chain joins TRBV5-1 to TRBJ1-1, with D unresolved. From germline, CDR1 is SGHRS and CDR2 YFSETQ. The V gene lost 5 bases and the J gene lost 2 bases, with 16 bases spanning the gap. The CDR3 consists of 15 residues. CDR3 protein: CASREGYKRNTEAFF. CDR3 nucleotides: TGCGCCAGCAGAGAAGGGTACAAAAGAAACACTGAAGCTTTCTTT.

This chain uses TRBV28 with TRBJ1-3; no clear D gene. The ends were cut back, 3 bases at V and 0 bases at J, with 12 bases in the middle. CDR1 MDHEN and CDR2 SYDVKM come from the germline V gene. The length of the CDR3 is 16 residues. The chain's CDR3 is CASSFREGISGNTIYF. In nucleotides, the CDR3 is TGTGCCAGCAGTTTTCGGGAAGGGATCTCTGGAAACACCATATATTTT.

This clone was observed once. The genes are TRBV9 and TRBJ2-7; 7 bases align to TRBD1. In germline, CDR1 is SGDLS, CDR2 YYNGEE. The junction had 9 bases not matched to a gene; V was cut back by 0 bases and J by 6 bases. CDR3 length: 15 residues. CDR3 loop: CASSVARQGPGEQYF. In nucleotides, the CDR3 is TGTGCCAGCAGCGTAGCCCGACAGGGTCCGGGCGAGCAGTACTTC.

A few counts support this clone. This chain uses TRBV7-8 with TRBJ2-1; D perhaps matches TRBD2 (6 bases). Germline V gives CDR1 SGHVS, CDR2 FQNEAQ. This CDR3 is built from 18 residues. V lost 5 bases, J lost 0 bases, and 20 bases lay in between. CDR3 sequence reads: CASSPGGSGRSSYNEQFF. CDR3 nucleotides: TGTGCCAGCAGCCCCGGTGGTAGCGGAAGGAGCTCCTACAATGAGCAGTTCTTC.

The DNA for the CDR3 is TGTGCCACCAGCACCCACTACAGGGGGAACACTGAAGCTTTCTTT. This codes for CATSTHYRGNTEAFF. The chain employs TRBV15 and TRBJ1-1, with 7 bases identical to TRBD1. CDR1 is LNHNV, CDR2 YYDKDF, per germline (reference sequence). The length of the CDR3 is 15 residues. J gave up 1 base and V 4 bases, and 6 bases lay outside the gene matches.

With respect to this clone: Other nucleotide sequences from this sample produce the same CDR3. The chain recombines TRBV4-2 with TRBJ1-1, with a possible D match to TRBD1 (6 bases). Per germline, CDR1 LGHNA and CDR2 YNFKEQ. V lost 3 bases, J lost 1 base, and 6 bases lay in between. CDR3 length: 13 residues. The CDR3 DNA reads as TGTGCCAGCAGCCAGGGACAGAACACTGAAGCTTTCTTT. Translation gives CASSQGQNTEAFF.

The V and J genes are TRBV2 and TRBJ2-7, with D tentatively TRBD1 or TRBD2 (5 bases each). Per the germline V gene, CDR1 is SNHLY and CDR2 is FYNNEI. The V and J ends lost 8 bases and 4 bases respectively, with 12 bases between them. The length of the CDR3 is 12 residues. The CDR3 is CASLGWGYEQYF. The CDR3 nucleotides read TGTGCCAGCTTAGGATGGGGGTACGAGCAGTACTTC.

V and J are TRBV6-1 and TRBJ2-5; possible D gene TRBD1, 6 bases. The CDR3 loop spans 17 amino acids. Trimming shortened V by 0 bases and J by 0 bases, and 14 bases separated the two germline ends. Germline CDR1 reads MNHNS; CDR2 reads SASEGT. CDR3 in amino acids: CASSEAPWGTHQETQYF. Here the CDR3 DNA reads TGTGCCAGCAGTGAAGCCCCCTGGGGGACACACCAAGAGACCCAGTACTTC.

Turning to this clone: The same CDR3 is also encoded by other DNA sequences in this sample. The gene calls are TRBV13 and TRBJ2-5; D is ambiguous. Germline V CDR1 and CDR2: PRHDT, FYEKMQ (reference sequence). The CDR3 spans 14 residues. V was cut by 1 base and J by 1 base, with 7 bases left in between. The CDR3 DNA is TGTGCCAGCAGCTTAGAGGGCAGCCAAGAGACCCAGTACTTC. It encodes CASSLEGSQETQYF. Full variable domain (outside the CDR3, taken from reference TRBV13 and TRBJ2-5): AAGVIQSPRHLIKEKRETATLKCYPIPRHDTVYWYQQGPGQDPQFLISFYEKMQSDKGSIPDRFSAQQFSDYHSELNMSSLELGDSALYFCASSLEGSQETQYFGPGTRLLVL.

The V call is TRBV25-1, the J call TRBJ1-4; D may be TRBD1 (6 bases). Germline V gene data show CDR1 as MGHDK and CDR2 as SYGVNS. V was cut by 3 bases and J by 7 bases, with 12 bases left in between. The CDR3 consists of 14 residues. The CDR3 DNA is TGTGCCAGCAGTGATTCAGGGGCCGGTGAAAAACTGTTTTTT. Translation: CASSDSGAGEKLFF. Based on the CDR3 plus reference TRBV25-1 and TRBJ1-4, the full variable domain is EADIYQTPRYLVIGTGKKITLECSQTMGHDKMYWYQQDPGMELHLIHYSYGVNSTEKGDLSSESTVSRIRTEHFPLTLESARPSHTSQYLCASSDSGAGEKLFFGSGTQLSVL.

The rearrangement links TRBV4-1 to TRBJ2-7, with a possible D match to TRBD2 (6 bases). The CDR3 has 14 residues. Trimming left V 4 bases short and J 7 bases short, with 17 bases between. Germline lookup yields CDR1 MGHRA and CDR2 YSYEKL. CDR3: CASSPTRLWVEQYF. The CDR3 nucleotides are TGCGCCAGCAGCCCGACTAGACTTTGGGTGGAGCAGTACTTC.

The J gene is TRBJ1-5, the V gene TRBV6-1; D is unresolved. Trimming took 4 bases from V and 4 from J, leaving 8 bases between them. Germline CDR1 and CDR2: MNHNS and SASEGT. This CDR3 contains 13 residues. The CDR3 reads CASSVAANQPQHF. In DNA form, the CDR3 reads TGTGCCAGCAGTGTGGCAGCAAATCAGCCCCAGCATTTT.